This T cell receptor beta chain was obtained from a study of blood T cells in healthy people across ages. This clonotype was seen more than once but under ten times. Sample-barcoded 5' priming and a J-beta primer mix drove a second PCR of 7 to 11 cycles. At least 2.5 million CDR3-containing paired-end reads were obtained per sample. TCRdb redid the calling of the 5' RACE reads with MiXCR, one entry per CDR3 protein. The sample yields about 400,000 distinct CDR3 sequences, 45% to 60% seen once. The source of this sequence is a man aged 60-69 years in good health. The sample comprised blood.

CDR3: CSALAGGKENTQYF. The CDR3 DNA reads as TGCAGTGCCCTAGCGGGAGGGAAAGAAAATACGCAGTATTTT. The V and J genes are TRBV20-1 and TRBJ2-3; TRBD2 matches 12 bases. Germline lookup yields CDR1 DFQATT and CDR2 SNEGSKA (reference sequence). The V gene end was trimmed by 6 bases and the J gene end by 7 bases; junction bases not matched to a gene: 8. The CDR3 runs to 14 residues.